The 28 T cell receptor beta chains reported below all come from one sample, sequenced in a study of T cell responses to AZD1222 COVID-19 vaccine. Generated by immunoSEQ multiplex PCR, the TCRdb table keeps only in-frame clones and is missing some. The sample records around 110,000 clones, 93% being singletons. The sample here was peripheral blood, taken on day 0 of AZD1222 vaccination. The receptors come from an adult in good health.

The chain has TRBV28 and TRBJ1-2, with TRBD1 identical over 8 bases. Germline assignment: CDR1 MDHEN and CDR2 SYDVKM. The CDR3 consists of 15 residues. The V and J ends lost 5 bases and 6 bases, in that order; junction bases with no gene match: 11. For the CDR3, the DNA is TGTGCCAGCAGTATCCGGGACAGGCCCCTCCATGGCTACACCTTC. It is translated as CASSIRDRPLHGYTF.

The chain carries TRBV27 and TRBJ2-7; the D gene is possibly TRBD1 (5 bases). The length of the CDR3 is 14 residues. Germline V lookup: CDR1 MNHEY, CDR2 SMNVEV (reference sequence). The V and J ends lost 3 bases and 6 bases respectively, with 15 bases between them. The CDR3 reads CASSFLGQSREQYF. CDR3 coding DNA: TGTGCCAGCAGTTTCCTCGGACAATCTCGCGAGCAGTACTTC.

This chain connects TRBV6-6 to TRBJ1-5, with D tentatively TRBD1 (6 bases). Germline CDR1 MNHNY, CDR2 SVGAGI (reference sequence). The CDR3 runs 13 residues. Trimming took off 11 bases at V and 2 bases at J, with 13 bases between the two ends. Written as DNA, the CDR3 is TGTGCCGGGGGCTTACCAGGCAATCAGCCCCAGCATTTT. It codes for CAGGLPGNQPQHF.

The CDR3 protein is CASKRQGLVSEAFF. As DNA, the CDR3 is TGTGCCAGCAAGCGACAGGGGTTGGTCTCTGAAGCTTTCTTT. The chain joins TRBV6-5 to TRBJ1-1; TRBD1 agrees at 8 bases. The CDR3 is 14 residues long. J was trimmed by 6 bases and V by 7 bases; bases with no gene match: 10. Germline V gene data show CDR1 as MNHEY and CDR2 as SVGAGI.

CDR3 DNA sequence: TGTGCCTGGAGTGGTACGCGGGGGCACACTGAAGCTTTCTTT. Encoded protein: CAWSGTRGHTEAFF. The rearrangement joins TRBV30 to TRBJ1-1, with D perhaps matching TRBD1 (6 bases). Deletions cut 1 base from V and 3 bases from J, with 12 bases between. From germline, CDR1 is GTSNPN and CDR2 SVGIG (reference sequence). The CDR3 is made up of 14 amino acids.

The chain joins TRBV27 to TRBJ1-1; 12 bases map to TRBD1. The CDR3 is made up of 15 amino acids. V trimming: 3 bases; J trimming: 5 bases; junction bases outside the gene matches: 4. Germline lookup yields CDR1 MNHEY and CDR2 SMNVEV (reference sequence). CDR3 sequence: CASSFRDRGRTEAFF. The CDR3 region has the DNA TGTGCCAGCAGTTTCCGGGACAGGGGGCGGACTGAAGCTTTCTTT.

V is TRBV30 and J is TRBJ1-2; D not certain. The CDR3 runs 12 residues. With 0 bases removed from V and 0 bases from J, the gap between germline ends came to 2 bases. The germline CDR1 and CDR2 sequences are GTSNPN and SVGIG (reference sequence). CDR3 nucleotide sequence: TGTGCCTGGAGTGTTGCTAACTATGGCTACACCTTC. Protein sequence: CAWSVANYGYTF.

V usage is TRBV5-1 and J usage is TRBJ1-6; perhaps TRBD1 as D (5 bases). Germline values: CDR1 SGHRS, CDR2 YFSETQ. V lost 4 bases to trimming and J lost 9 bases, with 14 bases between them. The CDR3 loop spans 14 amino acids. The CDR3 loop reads CASSIDSAPSPLHF. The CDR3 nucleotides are TGCGCCAGCAGCATTGACAGTGCCCCTTCACCCCTCCACTTT.

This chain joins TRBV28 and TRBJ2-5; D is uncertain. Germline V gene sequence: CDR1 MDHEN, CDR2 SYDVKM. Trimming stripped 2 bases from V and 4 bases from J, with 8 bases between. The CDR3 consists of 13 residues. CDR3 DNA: TGTGCCAGCAGTTTAGAAGGACGAGAGACCCAGTACTTC. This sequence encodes CASSLEGRETQYF.

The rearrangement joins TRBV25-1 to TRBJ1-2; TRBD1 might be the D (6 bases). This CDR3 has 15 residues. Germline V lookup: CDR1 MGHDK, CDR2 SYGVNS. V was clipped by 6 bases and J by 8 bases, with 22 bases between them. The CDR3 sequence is CASSKTGFLVEGYTF. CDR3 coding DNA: TGTGCCAGCAGCAAAACAGGGTTTCTTGTAGAGGGCTACACCTTC.

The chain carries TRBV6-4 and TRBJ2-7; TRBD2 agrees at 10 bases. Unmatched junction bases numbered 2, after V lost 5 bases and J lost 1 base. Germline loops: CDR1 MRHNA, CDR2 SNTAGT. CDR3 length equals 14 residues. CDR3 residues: CASSPSGRSYEQYF. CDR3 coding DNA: TGTGCCAGCAGTCCTAGCGGGAGATCCTACGAGCAGTACTTC.

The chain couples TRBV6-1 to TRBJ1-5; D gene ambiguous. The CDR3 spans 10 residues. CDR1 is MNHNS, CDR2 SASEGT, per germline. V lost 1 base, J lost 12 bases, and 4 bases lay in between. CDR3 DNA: TGTGCCAGCAGTGAAGGCAGCCAGCATTTT. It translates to CASSEGSQHF.

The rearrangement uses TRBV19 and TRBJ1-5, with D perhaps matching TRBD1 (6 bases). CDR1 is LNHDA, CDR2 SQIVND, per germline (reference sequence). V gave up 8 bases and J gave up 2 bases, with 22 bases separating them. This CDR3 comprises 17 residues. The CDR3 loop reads CASSKIEGVRGNQPQHF. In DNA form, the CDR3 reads TGTGCCAGTTCAAAAATTGAGGGGGTAAGGGGCAATCAGCCCCAGCATTTT.

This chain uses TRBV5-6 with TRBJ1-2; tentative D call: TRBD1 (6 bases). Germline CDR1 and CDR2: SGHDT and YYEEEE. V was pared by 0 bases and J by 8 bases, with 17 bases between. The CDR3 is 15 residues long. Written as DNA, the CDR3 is TGTGCCAGCAGCTTGGAACTCGGCGGGGGCTTAGGCTACACCTTC. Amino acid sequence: CASSLELGGGLGYTF.

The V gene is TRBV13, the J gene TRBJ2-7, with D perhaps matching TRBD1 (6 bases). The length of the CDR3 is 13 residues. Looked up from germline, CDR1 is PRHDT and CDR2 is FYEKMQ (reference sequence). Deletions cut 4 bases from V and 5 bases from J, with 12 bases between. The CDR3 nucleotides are TGTGCCAGCAGCTCTCCAGGGGCGGACGAGCAGTACTTC. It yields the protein CASSSPGADEQYF.

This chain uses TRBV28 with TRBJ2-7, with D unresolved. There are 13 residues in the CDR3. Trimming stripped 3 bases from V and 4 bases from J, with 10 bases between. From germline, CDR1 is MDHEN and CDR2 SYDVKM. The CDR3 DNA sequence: TGTGCCAGCAGTTTCCAGAACCTATACGAGCAGTACTTC. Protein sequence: CASSFQNLYEQYF.

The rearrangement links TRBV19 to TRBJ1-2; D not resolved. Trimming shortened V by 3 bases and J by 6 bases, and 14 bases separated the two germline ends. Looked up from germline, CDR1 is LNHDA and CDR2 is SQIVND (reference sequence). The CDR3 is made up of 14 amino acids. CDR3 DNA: TGTGCCAGTAGTATTTCTCTCTTGGCCCATGGCTACACCTTC. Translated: CASSISLLAHGYTF.

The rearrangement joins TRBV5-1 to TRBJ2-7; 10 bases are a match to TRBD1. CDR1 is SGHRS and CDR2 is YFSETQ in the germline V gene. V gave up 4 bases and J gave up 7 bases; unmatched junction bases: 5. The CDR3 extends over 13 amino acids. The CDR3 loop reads CASSTRTGGEQYF. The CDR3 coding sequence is TGCGCCAGCAGCACACGGACAGGGGGGGAGCAGTACTTC.

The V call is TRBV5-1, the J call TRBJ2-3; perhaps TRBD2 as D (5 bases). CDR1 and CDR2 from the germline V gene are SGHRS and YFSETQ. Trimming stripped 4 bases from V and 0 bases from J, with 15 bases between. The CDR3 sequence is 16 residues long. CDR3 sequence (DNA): TGCGCCAGCAGCCAGAGGGTCCTGATTAGCACAGATACGCAGTATTTT. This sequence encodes CASSQRVLISTDTQYF.

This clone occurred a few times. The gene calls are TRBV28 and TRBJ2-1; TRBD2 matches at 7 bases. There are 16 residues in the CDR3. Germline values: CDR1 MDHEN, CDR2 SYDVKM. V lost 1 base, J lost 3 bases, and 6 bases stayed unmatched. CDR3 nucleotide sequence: TGTGCCAGCAGTTTATCCCCCCAGCGGGACTACAATGAGCAGTTCTTC. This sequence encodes CASSLSPQRDYNEQFF.

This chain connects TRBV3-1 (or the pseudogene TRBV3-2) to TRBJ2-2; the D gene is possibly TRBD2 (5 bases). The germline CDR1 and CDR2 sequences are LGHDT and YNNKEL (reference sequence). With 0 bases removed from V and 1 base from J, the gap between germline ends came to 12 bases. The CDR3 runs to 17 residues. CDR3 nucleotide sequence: TGTGCCAGCAGCCAAGATATTCACAGCGGGAACACCGGGGAGCTGTTTTTT. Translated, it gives CASSQDIHSGNTGELFF.

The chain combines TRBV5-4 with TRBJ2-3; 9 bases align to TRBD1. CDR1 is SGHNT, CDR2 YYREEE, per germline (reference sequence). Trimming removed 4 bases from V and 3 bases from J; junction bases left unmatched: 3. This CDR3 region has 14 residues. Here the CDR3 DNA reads TGTGCCAGCAGCCTGGACAGGGGTACAGATACGCAGTATTTT. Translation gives CASSLDRGTDTQYF.

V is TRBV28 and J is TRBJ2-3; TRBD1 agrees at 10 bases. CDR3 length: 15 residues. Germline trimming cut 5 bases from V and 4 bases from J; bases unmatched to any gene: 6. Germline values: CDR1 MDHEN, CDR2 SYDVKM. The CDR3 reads CASSRDRGRPDTQYF. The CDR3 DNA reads TGTGCCAGCAGTAGAGACAGGGGGCGCCCAGATACGCAGTATTTT.

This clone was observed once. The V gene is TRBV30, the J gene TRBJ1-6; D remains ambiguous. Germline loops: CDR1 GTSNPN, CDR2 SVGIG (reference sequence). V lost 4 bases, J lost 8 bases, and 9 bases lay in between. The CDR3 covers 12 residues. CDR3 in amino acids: CAWTEFYSPLHF. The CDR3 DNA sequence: TGTGCCTGGACTGAGTTCTATTCACCCCTCCACTTT.

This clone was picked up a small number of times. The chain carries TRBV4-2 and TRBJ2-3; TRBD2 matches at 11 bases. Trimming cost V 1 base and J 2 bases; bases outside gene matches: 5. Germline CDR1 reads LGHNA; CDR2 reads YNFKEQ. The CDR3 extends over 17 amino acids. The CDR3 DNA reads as TGTGCCAGCAGCCAAGCTAGCGGGAGGACACTCACAGATACGCAGTATTTT. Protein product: CASSQASGRTLTDTQYF.

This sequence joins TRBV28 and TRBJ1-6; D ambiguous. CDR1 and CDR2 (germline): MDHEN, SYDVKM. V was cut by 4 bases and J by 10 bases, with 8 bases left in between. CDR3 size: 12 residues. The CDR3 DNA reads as TGTGCCAGCAGTTCCCCCGCCTCACCCCTCCACTTT. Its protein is CASSSPASPLHF. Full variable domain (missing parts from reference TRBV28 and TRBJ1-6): DVKVTQSSRYLVKRTGEKVFLECVQDMDHENMFWYRQDPGLGLRLIYFSYDVKMKEKGDIPEGYSVSREKKERFSLILESASTNQTSMYLCASSSPASPLHFGNGTRLTVT.

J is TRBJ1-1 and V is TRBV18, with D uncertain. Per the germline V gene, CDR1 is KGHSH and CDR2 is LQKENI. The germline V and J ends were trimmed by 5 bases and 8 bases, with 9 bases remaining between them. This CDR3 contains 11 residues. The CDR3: CASSLSAEAFF. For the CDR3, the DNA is TGTGCCAGCTCATTGTCCGCGGAAGCTTTCTTT.

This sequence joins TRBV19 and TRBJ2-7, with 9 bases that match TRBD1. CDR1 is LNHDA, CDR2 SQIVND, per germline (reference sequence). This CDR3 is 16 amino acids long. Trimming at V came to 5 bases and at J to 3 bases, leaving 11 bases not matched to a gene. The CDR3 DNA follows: TGTGCCAGTAGTCCCGTGAGGGACAGGGAATACTACGAGCAGTACTTC. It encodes CASSPVRDREYYEQYF.